Listed here are 10 T cell receptor beta chains from one sample, sequenced in a study of T cell responses to AZD1222 COVID-19 vaccine. The assay was immunoSEQ multiplex PCR, and TCRdb's table has in-frame clones only and misses some. The table includes over 120,000 clones, 70% to 90% detected once. The sequencing here drew on peripheral blood, taken on day 0 of AZD1222 vaccination. These receptors originate from an adult in good health.

The chain employs TRBV7-9 and TRBJ1-2; a weak D match, TRBD1 (6 bases). CDR3 length equals 16 residues. In germline, CDR1 is SEHNR, CDR2 FQNEAQ (reference sequence). V lost 5 bases and J 1 base, leaving 17 bases between the germline ends. CDR3 DNA sequence: TGTGCCAGCAGCGGCCCTGCGACAGGTGTTAACTATGGCTACACCTTC. Residues: CASSGPATGVNYGYTF.

This rearrangement joins TRBV7-6 to TRBJ2-1; D uncertain. The CDR3 length is 14 residues. Germline V gene lookup returns CDR1 SGHVS and CDR2 FNYEAQ. V lost 2 bases and J 7 bases, leaving 12 bases between the germline ends. CDR3 bases: TGTGCCAGCAGCTTACCGGCTGCCGGGAATGAGCAGTTCTTC. Protein: CASSLPAAGNEQFF.

The CDR3 coding sequence is TGTGCCAGCAGCTCGAGAGGGCAGCGGGGGGGCCTTAATGAGCAGTTCTTC. It codes for CASSSRGQRGGLNEQFF. The chain combines TRBV11-2 with TRBJ2-1; 10 nucleotides line up with TRBD2. The CDR3 has 17 residues. V gave up 4 bases and J gave up 7 bases; unmatched junction bases: 13. Germline V lookup: CDR1 SGHAT, CDR2 FQNNGV.

The chain couples TRBV13 to TRBJ2-2, with 11 bases that match TRBD2. Germline V gene data show CDR1 as PRHDT and CDR2 as FYEKMQ (reference sequence). The CDR3 runs to 18 residues. Losses at the gene ends were 1 base for V and 0 bases for J; bases not matched to a gene: 4. The CDR3 loop reads CASSLATSGTSNTGELFF. The CDR3 nucleotides are TGTGCCAGCAGCTTAGCGACTAGCGGGACCTCGAACACCGGGGAGCTGTTTTTT. Supplemented by reference TRBV13 and TRBJ2-2, the full variable domain reads AAGVIQSPRHLIKEKRETATLKCYPIPRHDTVYWYQQGPGQDPQFLISFYEKMQSDKGSIPDRFSAQQFSDYHSELNMSSLELGDSALYFCASSLATSGTSNTGELFFGEGSRLTVL.

This sequence joins TRBV10-3 and TRBJ2-7; TRBD1 matches at 12 bases. The junction had 7 bases not matched to a gene; V was cut back by 7 bases and J by 3 bases. Germline CDR1 ENHRY, CDR2 SYGVKD. CDR3 length equals 15 residues. The DNA for the CDR3 is TGTGCCATCAAGGAGGGGACAGGGGGCGGCTACGAGCAGTACTTC. Translated: CAIKEGTGGGYEQYF.

Comment on this clone: One junction end disagrees with the germline gene, perhaps due to a read error. In DNA form, the CDR3 reads TGCGCCAGCAGACAAGGACTAGCGGGGGACAATGAGCAGTTCTTC. Amino acids: CASRQGLAGDNEQFF. The chain has TRBV4-1 and TRBJ2-1; 13 nucleotides align to TRBD2. CDR1 is MGHRA and CDR2 is YSYEKL in the germline V gene. The CDR3 sequence is 15 residues long.

The chain uses TRBV5-1 and TRBJ2-1; 14 bases are shared with TRBD2. The CDR3 is 17 amino acids. The germline CDR1 and CDR2 sequences are SGHRS and YFSETQ. V gave up 0 bases and J gave up 9 bases; unmatched junction bases: 8. This CDR3 is CASSLGLAGGPEVEQFF. The DNA for the CDR3 is TGCGCCAGCAGCTTGGGACTAGCGGGGGGGCCGGAAGTTGAGCAGTTCTTC.

This clone was picked up one time. This chain joins TRBV7-6 and TRBJ1-2, with D possibly matching TRBD1 (5 bases). The germline V and J ends were trimmed by 5 bases and 2 bases, with 15 bases remaining between them. Germline CDR1 and CDR2: SGHVS and FNYEAQ. The CDR3 sequence is 15 residues long. CDR3 coding DNA: TGTGCCAGCAGCGCCTCAAGTGGGGGGAACTATGGCTACACCTTC. As protein: CASSASSGGNYGYTF.

V usage is TRBV3-1 (or the pseudogene TRBV3-2) and J usage is TRBJ2-7, with D tentatively TRBD2 (5 bases). The ends were cut back, 3 bases at V and 6 bases at J, with 9 bases in the middle. Germline V gene data show CDR1 as LGHDT and CDR2 as YNNKEL (reference sequence). CDR3 length equals 12 residues. CDR3 sequence (DNA): TGTGCCAGCAGCCAGAGGGTCAGCGAGCAGTACTTC. This translates into CASSQRVSEQYF.

J is TRBJ2-5 and V is TRBV19; D is tentatively TRBD1 or TRBD2 (5 bases each). Germline V CDR1 and CDR2: LNHDA, SQIVND (reference sequence). The CDR3 covers 15 residues. Trimming removed 4 bases from V and 3 bases from J, with 15 bases in between. Here the CDR3 DNA reads TGTGCCAGTAGTACAGAGGGCTGGGGGAAAGAGACCCAGTACTTC. Protein sequence: CASSTEGWGKETQYF.